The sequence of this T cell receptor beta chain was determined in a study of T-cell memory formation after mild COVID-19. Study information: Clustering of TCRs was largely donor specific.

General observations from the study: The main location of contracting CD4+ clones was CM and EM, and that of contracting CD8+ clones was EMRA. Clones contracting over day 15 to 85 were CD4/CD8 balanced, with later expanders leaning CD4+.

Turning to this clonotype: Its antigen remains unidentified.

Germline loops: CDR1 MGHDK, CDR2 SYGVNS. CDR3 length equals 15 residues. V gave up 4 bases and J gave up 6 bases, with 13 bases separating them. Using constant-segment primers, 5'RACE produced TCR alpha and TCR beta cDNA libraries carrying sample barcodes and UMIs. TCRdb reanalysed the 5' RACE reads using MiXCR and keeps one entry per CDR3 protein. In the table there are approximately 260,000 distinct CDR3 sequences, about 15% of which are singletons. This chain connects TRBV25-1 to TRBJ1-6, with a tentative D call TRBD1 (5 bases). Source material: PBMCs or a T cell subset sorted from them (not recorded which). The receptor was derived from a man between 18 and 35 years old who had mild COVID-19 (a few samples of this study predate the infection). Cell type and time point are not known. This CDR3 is CASSVNQGSNSPLHF. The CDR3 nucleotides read TGTGCCAGCAGTGTAAACCAGGGATCTAATTCACCCCTCCACTTT.